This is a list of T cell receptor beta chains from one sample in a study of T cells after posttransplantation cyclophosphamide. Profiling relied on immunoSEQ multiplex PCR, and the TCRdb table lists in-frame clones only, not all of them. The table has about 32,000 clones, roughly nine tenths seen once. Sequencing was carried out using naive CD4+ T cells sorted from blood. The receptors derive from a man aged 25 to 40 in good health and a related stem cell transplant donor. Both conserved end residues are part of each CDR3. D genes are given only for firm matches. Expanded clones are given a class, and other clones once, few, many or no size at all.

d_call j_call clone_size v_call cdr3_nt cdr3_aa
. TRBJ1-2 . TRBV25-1 TGTGCCAGCAGTGATCAAGGCAACAGGGCCTATGGCTACACCTTC CASSDQGNRAYGYTF
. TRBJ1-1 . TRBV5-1 TGCGCCAGCAGCTTCTCCCGAGGGTATACTGAAGCTTTCTTT CASSFSRGYTEAFF
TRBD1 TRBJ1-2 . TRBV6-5 TGTGCCAGCAGCTTGGGACAGGACTATGGCTACACCTTC CASSLGQDYGYTF
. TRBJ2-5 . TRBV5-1 TGCGCCAGCAGCCCCTCGCCCAGGGCTATCGAGACCCAGTACTTC CASSPSPRAIETQYF
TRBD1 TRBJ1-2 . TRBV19 TGTGCCAGTAGCCAAGTCCCGACAGGGAACTATGGCTACACCTTC CASSQVPTGNYGYTF
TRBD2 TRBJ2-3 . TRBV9 TGTGCCAGCAGCGTCGGGACTAGCGGACTCACAGATACGCAGTATTTT CASSVGTSGLTDTQYF
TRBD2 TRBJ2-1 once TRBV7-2 TGTGCCAGCAGCTTTGCGACTAGCGGGGCCGATGAGCAGTTCTTC CASSFATSGADEQFF
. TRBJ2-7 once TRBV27 TGTGCCAGCAGTTTGGATCCCACAGGCTCCTACGAGCAGTACTTC CASSLDPTGSYEQYF
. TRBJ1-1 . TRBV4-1 TGCGCCAGCAGCCAGCAGTCTGGCCTCCCCACTGAAGCTTTCTTT CASSQQSGLPTEAFF
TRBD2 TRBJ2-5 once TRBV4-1 TGCGCCAGCACCTCTATCGGACTAGCGGGGCCAGAGACCCAGTACTTC CASTSIGLAGPETQYF
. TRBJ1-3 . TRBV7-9 TGTGCCAGCAGCTTTGGGGCAGGGTCCACTGGAAACACCATATATTTT CASSFGAGSTGNTIYF
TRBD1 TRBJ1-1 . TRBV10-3 TGTGCCATCAGCGTTATGGGACAGGGGGCGCACGGTGGGTTCGAAGCTTTCTTT CAISVMGQGAHGGFEAFF
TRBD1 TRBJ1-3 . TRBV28 TGTGCCAGCAGTCTCGACAGGGCTGGCGGAAACACCATATATTTT CASSLDRAGGNTIYF
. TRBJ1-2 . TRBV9 TGTGCCAGCAGCGAGGGGGGGGTTAACTATGGCTACACCTTC CASSEGGVNYGYTF
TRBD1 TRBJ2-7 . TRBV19 TGTGCCAGTAGTCATCAGACAGGGGCGATCTACGAGCAGTACTTC CASSHQTGAIYEQYF
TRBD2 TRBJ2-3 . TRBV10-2 TGCGCCAGCAGTGAAGAGCGGGGGGTAAGCACAGATACGCAGTATTTT CASSEERGVSTDTQYF
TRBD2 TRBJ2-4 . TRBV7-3 TGTGCCAGCAGCTTCCCCGGGGAGGGAAACATTCAGTACTTC CASSFPGEGNIQYF
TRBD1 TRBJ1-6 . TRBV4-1 TGCGCCAGCAGCCAGAGGACAGGCCATAATTCACCCCTCCACTTT CASSQRTGHNSPLHF
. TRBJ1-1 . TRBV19 TGTGCCAGCACCGAGGGCACGATCTATGAAGCTTTCTTT CASTEGTIYEAFF